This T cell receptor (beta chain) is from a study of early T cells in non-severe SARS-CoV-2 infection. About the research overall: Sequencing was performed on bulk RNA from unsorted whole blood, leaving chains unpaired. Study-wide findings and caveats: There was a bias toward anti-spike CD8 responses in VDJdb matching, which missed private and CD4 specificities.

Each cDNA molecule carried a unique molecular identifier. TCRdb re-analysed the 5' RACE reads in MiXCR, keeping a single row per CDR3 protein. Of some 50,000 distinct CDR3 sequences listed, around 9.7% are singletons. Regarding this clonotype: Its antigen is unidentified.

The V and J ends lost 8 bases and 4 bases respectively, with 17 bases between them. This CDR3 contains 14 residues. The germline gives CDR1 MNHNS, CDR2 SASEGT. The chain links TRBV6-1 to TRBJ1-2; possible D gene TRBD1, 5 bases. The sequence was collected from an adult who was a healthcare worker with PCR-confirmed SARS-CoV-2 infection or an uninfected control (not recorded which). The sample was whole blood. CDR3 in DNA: TGTGCCAGCGGAGGAGGGACGGGGGTCTATGGCTACACCTTC. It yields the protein CASGGGTGVYGYTF.